This T cell receptor beta chain was observed in a study of immune cell composition in non-small cell lung cancer. This clone came up once. Its antigen is unidentified. V shed 7 bases and J shed 0 bases, with 12 bases lying between them. CDR1 is SQVTM, CDR2 ANQGSEA, per germline. The CDR3 extends over 13 amino acids. Data came from immunoSEQ multiplex PCR; TCRdb stores just in-frame clones and leaves some out. Of about 14,000 clones in the sample, 73% are singletons; the top ten hold roughly an eighth. Frozen unsorted single-cell suspensions supplied the genomic DNA. Study observations and caveats: TIL tumour reactivity correlated with maximal tumour-associated clone frequency in adenocarcinoma. Tumour-reactive clones were not shown to match dominant in vivo tumour clones.

This TCR derives from a human donor with non-small cell lung cancer. Sequencing was performed on lung tumor tissue. V gene TRBV29-1 combines with J gene TRBJ1-1, with unresolved D. The CDR3 bases are TGCAGCGCCGTATGGACTGTGAACACTGAAGCTTTCTTT. This sequence encodes CSAVWTVNTEAFF.